The 29 T cell receptor beta chains presented below share a single source sample, sequenced in a study of shared clonotypes between healthy human individuals. The method was immunoSEQ multiplex PCR; TCRdb's version includes in-frame clones alone and lacks a portion of them. The sample has 400,000 to 600,000 clones, 70% to 80% seen once. Material for sequencing was PBMCs. These receptors all come from a woman aged 40 to 50 in good health. Some clones in this sample may be carry-over from other donors' samples.

The chain is built from TRBV19 and TRBJ2-7; TRBD2 aligns across 8 bases. V shed 4 bases and J 0 bases; nucleotides not matched to a gene: 5. The CDR3 totals 15 residues. Germline V gives CDR1 LNHDA, CDR2 SQIVND (reference sequence). The CDR3 spells CASSTQSGSSYEQYF. For the CDR3, the DNA is TGTGCCAGTAGTACCCAGAGCGGGAGCTCCTACGAGCAGTACTTC. Drawing the rest from reference TRBV19 and TRBJ2-7, the complete variable domain is DGGITQSPKYLFRKEGQNVTLSCEQNLNHDAMYWYRQDPGQGLRLIYYSQIVNDFQKGDIAEGYSVSREKKESFPLTVTSAQKNPTAFYLCASSTQSGSSYEQYFGPGTRLTVT.

The chain uses TRBV7-2 and TRBJ1-1; D is undetermined. Germline CDR1 SGHTA, CDR2 FQGNSA. This CDR3 has 15 residues. Trimming took 2 bases from V and 4 from J, leaving 14 bases between them. This CDR3 is CASSLNGGEGTEAFF. CDR3 DNA: TGTGCCAGCAGCTTAAATGGTGGAGAGGGCACTGAAGCTTTCTTT.

The count of this clone is one. This chain joins TRBV28 and TRBJ1-4, with 7 bases lining up with TRBD1. The CDR3 extends over 14 amino acids. V was clipped by 4 bases and J by 8 bases; unmatched bases: 7. Looked up from germline, CDR1 is MDHEN and CDR2 is SYDVKM. CDR3 nucleotide sequence: TGTGCCAGCAGTTCCGCAGGGGGTTGGGAAAAACTGTTTTTT. As protein: CASSSAGGWEKLFF.

The chain is built from TRBV7-2 and TRBJ1-2, with D tentatively TRBD1 (6 bases). The germline CDR1 and CDR2 sequences are SGHTA and FQGNSA. The CDR3 length is 16 residues. The V end lost 5 bases, the J end lost 4 bases, and 20 bases lay between the germline ends. This CDR3 is CASSPAGGASLYGYTF. CDR3 nucleotide sequence: TGTGCCAGCAGCCCAGCGGGGGGGGCCTCCCTCTATGGCTACACCTTC.

This rearrangement joins TRBV19 to TRBJ2-4, with D unresolved. Trimming cost V 4 bases and J 6 bases, with 19 bases left between them. Germline CDR1 and CDR2: LNHDA and SQIVND (reference sequence). The CDR3 is 16 amino acids. CDR3 DNA sequence: TGTGCCAGTAGTACCTCCATGTTGGCCCAACCAAACATTCAGTACTTC. It is translated as CASSTSMLAQPNIQYF. The variable domain in full, with the rest retrieved from reference TRBV19 and TRBJ2-4, is DGGITQSPKYLFRKEGQNVTLSCEQNLNHDAMYWYRQDPGQGLRLIYYSQIVNDFQKGDIAEGYSVSREKKESFPLTVTSAQKNPTAFYLCASSTSMLAQPNIQYFGAGTRLSVL.

This clone was found many times. V and J are TRBV7-2 and TRBJ1-3, with TRBD1 identical over 7 bases. Looked up from germline, CDR1 is SGHTA and CDR2 is FQGNSA. Losses at the gene ends were 0 bases for V and 0 bases for J; bases not matched to a gene: 2. CDR3 length: 16 residues. Written as DNA, the CDR3 is TGTGCCAGCAGCTTAGCAGGGGGCTTCTCTGGAAACACCATATATTTT. Its protein is CASSLAGGFSGNTIYF.

The V and J genes are TRBV9 and TRBJ2-7; 7 bases fit TRBD2. The CDR3 contains 16 residues. CDR1 and CDR2 (germline): SGDLS, YYNGEE. Germline trimming cut 4 bases from V and 2 bases from J; bases unmatched to any gene: 12. In DNA, the CDR3 is TGTGCCAGCAGCTCCCTGCCCGGGGAGGGGCCCTACGAGCAGTACTTC. It yields the protein CASSSLPGEGPYEQYF. The variable domain in full, with the rest retrieved from reference TRBV9 and TRBJ2-7, is DSGVTQTPKHLITATGQRVTLRCSPRSGDLSVYWYQQSLDQGLQFLIQYYNGEERAKGNILERFSAQQFPDLHSELNLSSLELGDSALYFCASSSLPGEGPYEQYFGPGTRLTVT.

This clone was seen a few times. The chain joins TRBV5-8 to TRBJ1-2; possibly TRBD1 for D (6 bases). The germline CDR1 and CDR2 sequences are SGHTS and YDEGEE. V was shortened by 2 bases and J by 7 bases, with 15 bases between the two germline ends. This CDR3 contains 14 residues. CDR3 protein: CASSFRGRAGGYTF. The CDR3 nucleotides read TGTGCCAGCAGCTTCCGGGGGCGCGCCGGTGGCTACACCTTC.

The chain recombines TRBV30 with TRBJ1-5; D is unresolved. The CDR3 spans 15 residues. Germline values: CDR1 GTSNPN, CDR2 SVGIG (reference sequence). Trimming removed 3 bases at V and 8 bases at J, with 20 bases between. The CDR3 DNA reads as TGTGCCTGGAGCACCTTCCGGGCCCGAGGGAAGCCCCAGCATTTT. It specifies CAWSTFRARGKPQHF. Full variable domain (remainder filled in from reference TRBV30 and TRBJ1-5): SQTIHQWPATLVQPVGSPLSLECTVEGTSNPNLYWYRQAAGRGLQLLFYSVGIGQISSEVPQNLSASRPQDRQFILSSKKLLLSDSGFYLCAWSTFRARGKPQHFGDGTRLSIL.

The chain carries TRBV11-2 and TRBJ2-7; weak D call: TRBD1 (6 bases). The CDR3 runs to 15 residues. V was cut by 1 base and J by 4 bases, with 14 bases left in between. Germline loops: CDR1 SGHAT, CDR2 FQNNGV. The CDR3 bases are TGTGCCAGCAGCTTAGGAACAGGGAGTGGTTACGAGCAGTACTTC. Amino acids: CASSLGTGSGYEQYF.

V gene TRBV7-3 combines with J gene TRBJ2-7; TRBD2 agrees at 14 bases. Germline V gene lookup returns CDR1 SGHTA and CDR2 FQGTGA. CDR3 length: 15 residues. The junction had 4 bases not matched to a gene; V was cut back by 5 bases and J by 4 bases. The CDR3 sequence is CASSQGLAGVYEQYF. The CDR3, as DNA: TGTGCCAGCAGCCAGGGACTAGCGGGAGTATACGAGCAGTACTTC.

V usage is TRBV30 and J usage is TRBJ2-2; D gene ambiguous. Germline V gene sequence: CDR1 GTSNPN, CDR2 SVGIG (reference sequence). Trimming left V 4 bases short and J 0 bases short, with 9 bases between. The CDR3 has 14 amino acids. For the CDR3, the DNA is TGTGCCTGGATAGCTGACGCGAACACCGGGGAGCTGTTTTTT. This encodes CAWIADANTGELFF.

The V call is TRBV5-1, the J call TRBJ1-2; D call uncertain. This CDR3 is built from 13 residues. With 2 bases removed from V and 4 bases from J, the gap between germline ends came to 9 bases. Germline V gives CDR1 SGHRS, CDR2 YFSETQ. The DNA for the CDR3 is TGCGCCAGCAGCTTCCCTACCGTCTATGGCTACACCTTC. Its protein product is CASSFPTVYGYTF.

The J gene is TRBJ1-1, the V gene TRBV19; 9 nucleotides line up with TRBD1. CDR1 is LNHDA and CDR2 is SQIVND in the germline V gene (reference sequence). J was trimmed by 4 bases and V by 3 bases; bases with no gene match: 3. The CDR3 totals 14 residues. In DNA form, the CDR3 reads TGTGCCAGTAGTATTACAGGGGGCGGCACTGAAGCTTTCTTT. Translation gives CASSITGGGTEAFF.

The chain couples TRBV30 to TRBJ1-5, with a tentative D call TRBD1 (5 bases). Germline values: CDR1 GTSNPN, CDR2 SVGIG (reference sequence). The CDR3 extends over 14 amino acids. The V end was cut by 3 bases, the J end by 5 bases, with 14 bases between. The CDR3 sequence is CAWSAGKGYQPQHF. In DNA form, the CDR3 reads TGTGCCTGGAGCGCAGGGAAGGGGTATCAGCCCCAGCATTTT.

The rearrangement uses TRBV14 and TRBJ2-3; unclear D gene. V lost 0 bases and J 7 bases, leaving 8 bases between the germline ends. The V gene's germline CDR1 is SGHDN and CDR2 FVKESK. This CDR3 region has 13 residues. The CDR3 nucleotides are TGTGCCAGCAGCCAAGATAGGAGAAATACGCAGTATTTT. Translation gives CASSQDRRNTQYF.

The chain carries TRBV2 and TRBJ2-2, with D possibly matching TRBD2 (5 bases). Germline V gene data show CDR1 as SNHLY and CDR2 as FYNNEI. The CDR3 has 13 residues. The ends were cut back, 8 bases at V and 6 bases at J, with 13 bases in the middle. For the CDR3, the DNA is TGTGCCAGCCTGAGCGGAACCGCCGGGGAGCTGTTTTTT. It is translated as CASLSGTAGELFF.

To note about this clone: Possible read error: a much larger clone is one base away. V is TRBV7-3 and J is TRBJ2-1, with 14 bases matching TRBD2. V shed 3 bases and J 7 bases; nucleotides not matched to a gene: 2. CDR1 and CDR2 (germline): SGHTA, FQGTGA. The CDR3 runs to 15 residues. CDR3 region: CASSFRTSGRNEQFF. The CDR3 region has the DNA TGTGCCAGCAGCTTCAGGACTAGCGGGAGGAATGAGCAGTTCTTC.

The J gene is TRBJ1-1, the V gene TRBV2; 7 bases match TRBD1. Losses at the gene ends were 7 bases for V and 1 base for J; bases not matched to a gene: 6. CDR1 and CDR2 from the germline V gene are SNHLY and FYNNEI. The CDR3 is made up of 14 amino acids. The CDR3: CASIADRQNTEAFF. In DNA, the CDR3 is TGTGCCAGCATTGCGGACAGGCAGAACACTGAAGCTTTCTTT.

The V gene is TRBV27, the J gene TRBJ2-3; 9 nucleotides agree with TRBD1. The V segment lost 5 bases and the J segment 2 bases; nucleotides outside the gene matches: 5. In germline, CDR1 is MNHEY, CDR2 SMNVEV (reference sequence). The CDR3 runs 15 residues. Here the CDR3 reads CASSNRDRVTDTQYF. In nucleotides, the CDR3 is TGTGCCAGCAGTAACCGGGACAGGGTCACAGATACGCAGTATTTT.

The V and J genes are TRBV28 and TRBJ1-3; D not resolved. CDR1 and CDR2 from the germline V gene are MDHEN and SYDVKM. V was cut by 0 bases and J by 3 bases, with 3 bases left in between. The CDR3 is made up of 13 amino acids. The CDR3 DNA reads as TGTGCCAGCAGTTTATGGGGTGGAAACACCATATATTTT. Protein: CASSLWGGNTIYF.

CDR3 sequence reads: CASSPPFSGRMDSYEQYF. DNA for the CDR3: TGTGCCAGCTCACCACCGTTTAGCGGGAGGATGGACTCCTACGAGCAGTACTTC. This chain links TRBV18 with TRBJ2-7, with TRBD2 matching over 10 bases. Germline V gives CDR1 KGHSH, CDR2 LQKENI. V trimming: 0 bases; J trimming: 0 bases; junction bases outside the gene matches: 8. The CDR3 runs to 18 residues.

The V call is TRBV19, the J call TRBJ2-7; weak D call: TRBD1 (6 bases). The CDR3 is made up of 15 amino acids. Germline CDR1 is LNHDA and CDR2 is SQIVND (reference sequence). The V end lost 5 bases, the J end lost 3 bases, and 17 bases lay between the germline ends. The CDR3 nucleotides are TGTGCCAGTAGTGGCGGCCGGGACAACTACTACGAGCAGTACTTC. It encodes CASSGGRDNYYEQYF. The full variable domain, rest sourced from reference TRBV19 and TRBJ2-7, is DGGITQSPKYLFRKEGQNVTLSCEQNLNHDAMYWYRQDPGQGLRLIYYSQIVNDFQKGDIAEGYSVSREKKESFPLTVTSAQKNPTAFYLCASSGGRDNYYEQYFGPGTRLTVT.

This chain uses TRBV6-5 with TRBJ2-1, with 12 bases aligning to TRBD1. Trimming cost V 4 bases and J 6 bases; bases outside gene matches: 7. This CDR3 region has 16 residues. CDR1 and CDR2 from the germline V gene are MNHEY and SVGAGI. The CDR3 sequence is CASSSPRDRGLNEQFF. As DNA, the CDR3 is TGTGCCAGCAGTTCCCCTCGGGACAGGGGGCTCAATGAGCAGTTCTTC.

The chain couples TRBV18 to TRBJ1-1, with 7 bases lining up with TRBD1. With V trimmed by 7 bases and J by 1 base, 9 bases remained unmatched. Germline V lookup: CDR1 KGHSH, CDR2 LQKENI. The CDR3 loop spans 15 amino acids. CDR3: CASYADRTANTEAFF. CDR3 in DNA: TGTGCCAGCTACGCGGACAGGACCGCGAACACTGAAGCTTTCTTT.

The chain has TRBV7-9 and TRBJ2-7, with D perhaps matching TRBD2 (7 bases). This CDR3 has 17 amino acids. The germline V and J ends were trimmed by 5 bases and 0 bases, with 20 bases remaining between them. The germline V gene has CDR1 SEHNR and CDR2 FQNEAQ (reference sequence). CDR3 residues: CASSRRGGGGGSYEQYF. The CDR3 region has the DNA TGTGCCAGCAGCCGACGTGGGGGCGGGGGCGGCTCCTACGAGCAGTACTTC.

This chain joins TRBV5-5 and TRBJ2-7; tentative D call: TRBD2 (6 bases). This CDR3 is built from 13 residues. CDR1 is SGHKS, CDR2 YYEKEE, per germline (reference sequence). V was pared by 3 bases and J by 2 bases, with 9 bases between. CDR3 in amino acids: CASSWTITYEQYF. The CDR3 coding sequence is TGTGCCAGCAGCTGGACTATCACCTACGAGCAGTACTTC.

This chain uses TRBV4-2 with TRBJ2-7; 12 bases align to TRBD2. Trimming cost V 1 base and J 4 bases; bases outside gene matches: 5. The CDR3 runs to 16 residues. CDR1 is LGHNA, CDR2 YNFKEQ, per germline. CDR3 nucleotides: TGTGCCAGCAGCCAAGGGACTAGCGGGAATAGTTACGAGCAGTACTTC. It is translated as CASSQGTSGNSYEQYF.

The chain links TRBV7-2 to TRBJ2-5; TRBD2 matches 12 bases. The CDR3 extends over 18 amino acids. With V trimmed by 5 bases and J by 4 bases, 14 bases remained unmatched. Germline V gene data show CDR1 as SGHTA and CDR2 as FQGNSA. The DNA of the CDR3 is TGTGCCAGCAGCCCAGACCCCCGGGCTAGCGGGAGGGGAGAGACCCAGTACTTC. Protein product: CASSPDPRASGRGETQYF.